Shown below are 18 T cell receptor beta chains from a single sample sequenced in a study of regulatory T cells in long-lasting Graves disease. Time point of the sample: newly diagnosed GD, antithyroid drugs for less than 3 months. Extracted RNA from PBMCs served as the source of the TCR library. The authors built TCR beta libraries using iRepertoire HTBI primers and Arm-PCR of CDR3 regions. TCRdb itself ran the multiplex PCR reads through MiXCR, one entry per CDR3 protein. Here the sample spans about 560,000 distinct CDR3 sequences, about 16% being singletons. These records were also assigned to another study, of T cells in Graves' hyperthyroidism and ophthalmopathy.

Sequences were derived from peripheral blood mononuclear cells (PBMCs), sampled at new diagnosis, from a patient treated with antithyroid drugs. These receptors were obtained from a man aged 18-30 years with Graves disease.

The chain employs TRBV5-6 and TRBJ2-4; D is tentatively TRBD1 or TRBD2 (5 bases each). Germline V gene sequence: CDR1 SGHDT, CDR2 YYEEEE. The CDR3 contains 18 residues. The ends were cut back, 2 bases at V and 11 bases at J, with 29 bases in the middle. The CDR3 sequence is CASSFWTGTTSPRAVQYF. For the CDR3, the DNA is TGTGCCAGCAGCTTCTGGACCGGGACCACCTCACCGCGCGCGGTTCAGTACTTC.

The sample holds many counts of this clonotype. The rearrangement links TRBV3-1 to TRBJ2-1, with D perhaps TRBD1 (5 bases). Germline V gives CDR1 LGHDT, CDR2 YNNKEL (reference sequence). V lost 1 base and J 10 bases, leaving 5 bases between the germline ends. The length of the CDR3 is 11 residues. The CDR3 protein is CASSQAGEQFF. CDR3 coding DNA: TGTGCCAGCAGCCAAGCAGGGGAGCAGTTCTTC.

The CDR3 loop reads CASTAPPGNTIYF. CDR3 DNA sequence: TGTGCCAGCACCGCCCCCCCAGGAAACACCATATATTTT. The chain links TRBV6-1 to TRBJ1-3, with D uncertain. Germline values: CDR1 MNHNS, CDR2 SASEGT. The V gene lost 7 bases and the J gene lost 4 bases, with 11 bases spanning the gap. This CDR3 region has 13 residues.

A few counts support this clonotype. The chain uses TRBV20-1 and TRBJ1-6, with TRBD1 as a possible D gene (6 bases). V was clipped by 7 bases and J by 7 bases, with 20 bases between them. The germline CDR1 and CDR2 sequences are DFQATT and SNEGSKA (reference sequence). The CDR3 runs to 15 residues. Here the CDR3 DNA reads TGCAGTGTTTTGACAGGCGACTACCAGAATTCACCCCTCCACTTT. Encoded protein: CSVLTGDYQNSPLHF.

This clonotype was detected ten times or more. The rearrangement joins TRBV24-1 to TRBJ1-1; D gene unclear. Germline V gene lookup returns CDR1 KGHDR and CDR2 SFDVKD. This CDR3 has 15 residues. V gave up 6 bases and J gave up 0 bases, with 13 bases separating them. CDR3 residues: CATSRTFGLNTEAFF. The CDR3 DNA sequence: TGTGCCACCAGTCGGACGTTTGGTTTGAACACTGAAGCTTTCTTT.

The table lists this clonotype with a few counts. A much larger clone is a single base away; this may be a read error. V usage is TRBV5-4 and J usage is TRBJ2-3, with 7 bases aligning to TRBD1. The CDR3 is 13 residues long. J lost 4 bases, V lost 2 bases, and 1 base had no gene match. Germline V gene data show CDR1 as SGHNT and CDR2 as YYREEE (reference sequence). The CDR3 loop is CASSFGQADTQYF. DNA for the CDR3: TGTGCCAGCAGCTTTGGACAGGCAGATACGCAGTATTTT.

This clonotype was observed many times. The V gene is TRBV28, the J gene TRBJ2-7, with TRBD1 identical over 12 bases. From germline, CDR1 is MDHEN and CDR2 SYDVKM. V lost 5 bases, J lost 6 bases, and 8 bases stayed unmatched. The CDR3 is 15 residues long. DNA for the CDR3: TGTGCCAGCAGTCGTCCCGGGACAGGGGGCGGCGAGCAGTACTTC. Amino acids: CASSRPGTGGGEQYF. The full variable domain, with the rest looked up from reference TRBV28 and TRBJ2-7, is DVKVTQSSRYLVKRTGEKVFLECVQDMDHENMFWYRQDPGLGLRLIYFSYDVKMKEKGDIPEGYSVSREKKERFSLILESASTNQTSMYLCASSRPGTGGGEQYFGPGTRLTVT.

This clonotype was found many times. The J gene is TRBJ1-1, the V gene TRBV30, with no clear D. Germline V gene lookup returns CDR1 GTSNPN and CDR2 SVGIG (reference sequence). Trimming cost V 3 bases and J 8 bases, with 7 bases left between them. This CDR3 spans 10 amino acids. As DNA, the CDR3 is TGTGCCTGGAGAGAGAGGGAAGCTTTCTTT. It yields the protein CAWREREAFF.

The V and J genes are TRBV29-1 and TRBJ1-2; TRBD1 matches at 7 bases. The CDR3 runs to 12 residues. In germline, CDR1 is SQVTM, CDR2 ANQGSEA. After removal of 6 bases from V and 4 bases from J, the junction contained 5 bases not matched to a gene. CDR3 loop: CSVTGEGYGYTF. The CDR3 nucleotides read TGCAGCGTAACAGGGGAGGGCTATGGCTACACCTTC. The full variable domain, in which reference TRBV29-1 and TRBJ1-2 provide the parts outside the CDR3, is SAVISQKPSRDICQRGTSLTIQCQVDSQVTMMFWYRQQPGQSLTLIATANQGSEATYESGFVIDKFPISRPNLTFSTLTVSNMSPEDSSIYLCSVTGEGYGYTFGSGTRLTVV.

This clonotype has at least ten counts. V and J are TRBV28 and TRBJ2-2, with D perhaps TRBD1 or TRBD2 (6 bases each). Trimming cost V 3 bases and J 7 bases, with 15 bases left between them. This CDR3 contains 15 residues. The germline V gene has CDR1 MDHEN and CDR2 SYDVKM. For the CDR3, the DNA is TGTGCCAGCAGTTTTGGAGGGGGTATAATCGGGGAGCTGTTTTTT. Translated, it gives CASSFGGGIIGELFF.

This clonotype was counted ten times or more. As DNA, the CDR3 is TGTGCCAGCAGCTCAACGACTAGCGGGAGGGCCGGTGAGCAGTTCTTC. It translates to CASSSTTSGRAGEQFF. The chain combines TRBV7-9 with TRBJ2-1; TRBD2 matches 14 bases. CDR1 is SEHNR, CDR2 FQNEAQ, per germline (reference sequence). This CDR3 contains 16 residues. After removal of 4 bases from V and 9 bases from J, the junction contained 8 bases not matched to a gene.

This clonotype was counted ten times or more. The V call is TRBV12-3 or TRBV12-4, the J call TRBJ2-2; D is unresolved. The CDR3 covers 14 residues. Deletions cut 7 bases from V and 1 base from J, with 10 bases between. CDR3: CASKRNRNTGELFF. The CDR3 DNA reads as TGTGCCAGCAAGAGGAATAGGAACACCGGGGAGCTGTTTTTT.

This clonotype was found a few times. This chain connects TRBV5-1 to TRBJ2-3; the match to TRBD1 covers 8 bases. Germline-derived CDR1 and CDR2 are SGHRS and YFSETQ. Trimming removed 4 bases from V and 1 base from J; junction bases left unmatched: 5. The length of the CDR3 is 15 residues. CDR3 protein: CASSNGQGGTDTQYF. The CDR3 DNA is TGCGCCAGCAGCAACGGACAGGGAGGCACAGATACGCAGTATTTT.

The chain carries TRBV28 and TRBJ1-2; 11 positions agree with TRBD1. V trimming: 6 bases; J trimming: 4 bases; junction bases outside the gene matches: 13. Germline lookup yields CDR1 MDHEN and CDR2 SYDVKM. This CDR3 is built from 17 residues. CDR3 DNA sequence: TGTGCCAGCAGCCTCGGACAGGGGGCGTTGGGGCCCTATGGCTACACCTTC. As protein: CASSLGQGALGPYGYTF.

Here the CDR3 DNA reads TGCAGCGTTGAGGGGTTTGGAAACACCATATATTTT. Translating it yields CSVEGFGNTIYF. This rearrangement joins TRBV29-1 to TRBJ1-3; D remains ambiguous. CDR1 and CDR2 (germline): SQVTM, ANQGSEA. Between the trimmed V and J ends, which lost 3 bases and 3 bases, there was a span of 6 bases. CDR3 size: 12 residues.

This clonotype was seen many times. CDR3 in amino acids: CASSRKGPRWDEQYF. The CDR3 region has the DNA TGTGCCAGCAGTCGAAAGGGGCCCCGGTGGGACGAGCAGTACTTC. The chain employs TRBV27 and TRBJ2-7; D might be TRBD1 (5 bases). This CDR3 has 15 amino acids. Trimming removed 5 bases from V and 5 bases from J, with 19 bases in between. Germline CDR1 reads MNHEY; CDR2 reads SMNVEV (reference sequence).

The rearrangement joins TRBV6-1 to TRBJ2-5; possibly TRBD1 or TRBD2 for D (5 bases each). The CDR3 length is 13 residues. CDR1 and CDR2 (germline): MNHNS, SASEGT. V was cut by 5 bases and J by 10 bases, with 17 bases left in between. CDR3 sequence reads: CASSKGTGLLQYF. The CDR3 DNA reads TGTGCCAGCAGTAAGGGGACGGGGTTGCTCCAGTACTTC.

The chain is built from TRBV19 and TRBJ2-7, with TRBD1 matching 9 bases. The CDR3 is made up of 15 amino acids. V was clipped by 4 bases and J by 2 bases; unmatched bases: 6. CDR1 and CDR2 from the germline V gene are LNHDA and SQIVND (reference sequence). The CDR3 sequence: CASSTPGTGTYEQYF. As DNA, the CDR3 is TGTGCCAGTAGTACACCCGGGACAGGGACCTACGAGCAGTACTTC.